The present entry profiles one TCR beta chain with its context. This specimen belongs to a study of a mutant IDH1 vaccine in newly diagnosed glioma. Overall study context: The earlier regimen, radiotherapy, temozolomide, or both, was most often both.

CDR1 is SGHRS and CDR2 is YFSETQ in the germline V gene. The CDR3 extends over 14 amino acids. Between the trimmed V and J ends, which lost 2 bases and 1 base, there was a span of 9 bases. Here immunoSEQ multiplex PCR was the method, and the copy in TCRdb shows in-frame clones only, minus some. The table includes tens of thousands of clones, about 83% detected once. Time point here: baseline, week 1 (first vaccination visit). Treatment noted: pre-vaccination baseline after standard-of-care therapy. The source material was PBMCs, sampled from a glioma patient treated with radiotherapy, temozolomide or both. The J gene is TRBJ2-5, the V gene TRBV5-1; tentative D call: TRBD1 (6 bases). The TCR comes from a woman in her forties with glioma. The CDR3 DNA sequence: TGCGCCAGCAGCTTCCGGACAGCCCAAGAGACCCAGTACTTC. It encodes CASSFRTAQETQYF.